Shown below are 10 T cell receptor beta chains from a single sample sequenced in a study of cytomegalovirus exposure and HLA in healthy donors. Assay used: immunoSEQ multiplex PCR; TCRdb lists only in-frame clones, some missing. This table has about 400,000 clones, 86% appearing once. Sequencing was carried out using PBMCs. These receptors were obtained from a woman aged 18-29 years in good health and CMV-seronegative.

This chain uses TRBV30 with TRBJ2-3; 8 nucleotides agree with TRBD2. From germline, CDR1 is GTSNPN and CDR2 SVGIG (reference sequence). The V and J ends lost 4 bases and 0 bases, in that order; junction bases with no gene match: 6. The CDR3 covers 15 residues. The CDR3: CAWTGGPRSTDTQYF. The CDR3 region has the DNA TGTGCCTGGACGGGGGGGCCTCGCAGCACAGATACGCAGTATTTT.

This rearrangement joins TRBV10-3 to TRBJ2-7, with 10 bases matching TRBD2. V lost 1 base and J lost 3; bases outside the gene matches: 6. This CDR3 spans 16 amino acids. Germline V gene lookup returns CDR1 ENHRY and CDR2 SYGVKD. Written as DNA, the CDR3 is TGTGCCATCAGTGAGTTGGGGGTAGCGGGAGGCTACGAGCAGTACTTC. Its protein product is CAISELGVAGGYEQYF.

This chain's CDR3 is CASSLGRGTQYF. The CDR3 region has the DNA TGTGCCAGCAGCTTAGGAAGAGGTACGCAGTATTTT. The V and J genes are TRBV11-2 and TRBJ2-3; D not certain. The CDR3 covers 12 residues. The germline V gene has CDR1 SGHAT and CDR2 FQNNGV. Trimming took 1 base from V and 8 from J, leaving 7 bases between them.

J is TRBJ2-1 and V is TRBV11-2; D is undetermined. The CDR3 is made up of 11 amino acids. Germline CDR1 and CDR2: SGHAT and FQNNGV. Trimming shortened V by 1 base and J by 8 bases, and 3 bases separated the two germline ends. CDR3 residues: CASSLVDEQFF. CDR3 sequence (DNA): TGTGCCAGCAGCTTAGTAGATGAGCAGTTCTTC.

The rearrangement links TRBV14 to TRBJ1-1, with a possible D match to TRBD1 (5 bases). Trimming cost V 0 bases and J 4 bases, with 12 bases left between them. Germline CDR1 is SGHDN and CDR2 is FVKESK. The CDR3 totals 15 residues. In DNA, the CDR3 is TGTGCCAGCAGCCAAGATCGGGGGGTTGTCACTGAAGCTTTCTTT. Translating gives CASSQDRGVVTEAFF. Full variable domain (remainder filled in from reference TRBV14 and TRBJ1-1): EAGVTQFPSHSVIEKGQTVTLRCDPISGHDNLYWYRRVMGKEIKFLLHFVKESKQDESGMPNNRFLAERTGGTYSTLKVQPAELEDSGVYFCASSQDRGVVTEAFFGQGTRLTVV.

This clone was seen once. The CDR3 protein is CSVRTGAGTGELFF. The CDR3 DNA reads TGCAGCGTGCGGACAGGGGCGGGCACCGGGGAGCTGTTTTTT. The J gene is TRBJ2-2, the V gene TRBV29-1; 9 nucleotides agree with TRBD1. The V and J ends lost 6 bases and 4 bases, in that order; junction bases with no gene match: 6. CDR3 length equals 14 residues. Germline-derived CDR1 and CDR2 are SQVTM and ANQGSEA.

The rearrangement links TRBV7-9 to TRBJ1-2; D is possibly TRBD1 (6 bases). The CDR3 has 13 residues. Germline loops: CDR1 SEHNR, CDR2 FQNEAQ (reference sequence). Trimming stripped 3 bases from V and 7 bases from J, with 12 bases between. CDR3 protein: CASSLSRGRGYTF. The CDR3 coding sequence is TGTGCCAGCAGCTTGAGCAGGGGTCGTGGCTACACCTTC.

The chain is built from TRBV30 and TRBJ1-6; 7 bases agree with TRBD1. Germline CDR1 and CDR2: GTSNPN and SVGIG (reference sequence). V was pared by 8 bases and J by 8 bases, with 9 bases of the junction left unmatched. The CDR3 sequence is 13 residues long. Here the CDR3 reads CATEDRRDSPLHF. DNA of the CDR3: TGTGCCACCGAGGACAGGCGTGATTCACCCCTCCACTTT.

This clone was picked up one time. CDR3: CASSFRLAGGADTQYF. For the CDR3, the DNA is TGCGCCAGCAGCTTTAGACTAGCGGGGGGAGCAGATACGCAGTATTTT. This chain joins TRBV5-1 and TRBJ2-3, with 13 bases fitting TRBD2. Losses at the gene ends were 2 bases for V and 4 bases for J; bases not matched to a gene: 4. There are 16 residues in the CDR3. CDR1 is SGHRS, CDR2 YFSETQ, per germline. The whole variable domain, remainder taken from reference TRBV5-1 and TRBJ2-3, is KAGVTQTPRYLIKTRGQQVTLSCSPISGHRSVSWYQQTPGQGLQFLFEYFSETQRNKGNFPGRFSGRQFSNSRSEMNVSTLELGDSALYLCASSFRLAGGADTQYFGPGTRLTVL.

The V and J genes are TRBV11-2 and TRBJ1-1; 10 bases line up with TRBD1. This CDR3 spans 16 amino acids. Germline CDR1 is SGHAT and CDR2 is FQNNGV. V dropped 5 bases and J dropped 4; count of bases not matched to a gene: 10. In DNA, the CDR3 is TGTGCCAGCAGCCGGACAGGGGGAGCTGTTGGCACTGAAGCTTTCTTT. This gives the protein CASSRTGGAVGTEAFF.